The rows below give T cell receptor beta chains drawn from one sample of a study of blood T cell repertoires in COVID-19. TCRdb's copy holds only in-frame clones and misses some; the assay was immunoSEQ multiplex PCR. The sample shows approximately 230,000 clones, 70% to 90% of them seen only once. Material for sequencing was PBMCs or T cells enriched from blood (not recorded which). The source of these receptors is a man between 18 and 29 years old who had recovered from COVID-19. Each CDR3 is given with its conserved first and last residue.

CAISEGQVHYGYTF	TRBV10-3	TRBJ1-2
CASSLGGTGVSYNEQFF	TRBV11-2	TRBJ2-1
CASSPGQGGQPQHF	TRBV5-1	TRBJ1-5
CASSLRQGRETQYF	TRBV14	TRBJ2-5
CASSRRQGTGETQYF	TRBV2	TRBJ2-5
CASSNQGGTNEKLFF	TRBV19	TRBJ1-4
CASSLSGLTGELFF	TRBV7-9	TRBJ2-2
CASSAYGLAGSYEQYF	TRBV28	TRBJ2-7
CASRYGTSGLDSHEQFF	TRBV28	TRBJ2-1
CASSRTSGGFNEQFF	TRBV5-1	TRBJ2-1
CASKSGEMEQYF	TRBV12-3/TRBV12-4	TRBJ2-7
CASSLARGKRAFF	TRBV11-2	TRBJ1-1